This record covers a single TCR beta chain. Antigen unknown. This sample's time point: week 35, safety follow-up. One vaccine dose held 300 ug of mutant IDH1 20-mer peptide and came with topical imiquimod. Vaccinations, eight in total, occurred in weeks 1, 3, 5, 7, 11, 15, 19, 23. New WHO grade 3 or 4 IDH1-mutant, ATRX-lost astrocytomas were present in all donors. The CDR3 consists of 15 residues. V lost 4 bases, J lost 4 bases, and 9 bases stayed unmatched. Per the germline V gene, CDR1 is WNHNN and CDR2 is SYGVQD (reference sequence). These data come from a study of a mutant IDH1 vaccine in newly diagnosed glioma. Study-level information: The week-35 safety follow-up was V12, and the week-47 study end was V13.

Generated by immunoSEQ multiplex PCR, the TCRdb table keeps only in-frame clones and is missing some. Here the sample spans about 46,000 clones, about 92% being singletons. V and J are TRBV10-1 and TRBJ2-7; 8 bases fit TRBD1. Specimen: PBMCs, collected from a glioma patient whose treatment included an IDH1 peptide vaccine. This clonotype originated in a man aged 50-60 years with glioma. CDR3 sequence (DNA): TGCGCCAGCAGTGCCCTGACAGGGGCTGCGTACGAGCAGTACTTC. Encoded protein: CASSALTGAAYEQYF.